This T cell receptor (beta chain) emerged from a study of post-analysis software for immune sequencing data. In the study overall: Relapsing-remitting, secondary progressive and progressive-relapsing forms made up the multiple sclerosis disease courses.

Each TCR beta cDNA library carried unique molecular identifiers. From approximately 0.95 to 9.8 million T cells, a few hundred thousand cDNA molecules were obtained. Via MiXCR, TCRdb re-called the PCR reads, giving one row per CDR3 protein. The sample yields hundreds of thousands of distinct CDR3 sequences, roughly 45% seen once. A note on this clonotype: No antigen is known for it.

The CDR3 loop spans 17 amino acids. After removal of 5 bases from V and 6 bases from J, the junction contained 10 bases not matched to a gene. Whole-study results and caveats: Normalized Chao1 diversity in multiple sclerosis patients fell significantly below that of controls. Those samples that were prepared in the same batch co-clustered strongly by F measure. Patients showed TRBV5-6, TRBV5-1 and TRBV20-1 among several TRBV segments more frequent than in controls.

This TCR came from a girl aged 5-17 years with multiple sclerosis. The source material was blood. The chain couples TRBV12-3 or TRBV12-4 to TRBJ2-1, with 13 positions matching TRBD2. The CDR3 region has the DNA TGTGCCAGCAGTACAGGACTAGCGGGAGTTCCGGTCAATGAGCAGTTCTTC. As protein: CASSTGLAGVPVNEQFF.